Sequencing of this TCR beta chain was carried out in a study of T-cell reconstitution after alpha-beta-depleted transplantation in children. CDR1 is SGHDN and CDR2 is FVKESK in the germline V gene. The V gene end was trimmed by 3 bases and the J gene end by 6 bases; junction bases not matched to a gene: 6. The CDR3 runs 14 residues. The study, taken as a whole, reports: One year post-transplant, T-cell counts and diversity were largely derived from T cells produced anew. Two months or so post-transplant, alpha-beta T cells reportedly derived from several hundred expanded graft clones. From surviving recipient T cells and thymic progenitors came the high day-60 TCRbeta diversity observed in some patients.

TCRbeta library construction was performed incorporating unique molecular identifiers. TCRdb itself ran the PCR reads through MiXCR, one entry per CDR3 protein. The table shows 530,000 or so distinct CDR3 sequences, with approximately 30% occurring only once. This clonotype was recorded a few times. Its antigen is undetermined. This clonotype originated in a boy in the first two years of life with Wiskott-Aldrich syndrome, due to receive a stem cell transplant. The gene calls are TRBV14 and TRBJ2-7, with 9 bases aligning to TRBD1. The specimen comprised PBMCs, sampled before TCRalphabeta/CD19-depleted stem cell transplant. CDR3 in amino acids: CASSQDRGGGEQYF. The CDR3 DNA reads as TGTGCCAGCAGCCAGGACAGGGGTGGAGGCGAGCAGTACTTC.